These 25 T cell receptor beta chains came from one sample sequenced in a study of T cell clonotyping in hematopoietic cell transplantation. The time point was: recipient sample about 28 days before transplant, after cytoreduction. Libraries were prepared by immunoSEQ multiplex PCR; TCRdb keeps only in-frame clonotypes and omits some of them. Of 35,000 to 45,000 clones detected, 85% to 95% appear once; the ten largest clones hold about 1.5%. The input for sequencing was peripheral blood mononuclear cells, taken before stem cell transplant. The receptors shown here come from a man between 40 and 49 years old with chronic myeloid leukemia. Some clones in this sample may be carry-over from other donors' samples.

The V call is TRBV9, the J call TRBJ1-1; D is unresolved. V lost 0 bases to trimming and J lost 10 bases, with 10 bases between them. Germline V CDR1 and CDR2: SGDLS, YYNGEE. This CDR3 is built from 12 residues. The CDR3 nucleotides are TGTGCCAGCAGCGTAGTGGAGGGTTCAGCTTTCTTT. Translation gives CASSVVEGSAFF.

This chain connects TRBV18 to TRBJ1-5; D gene uncertain. Trimming left V 6 bases short and J 1 base short, with 10 bases between. There are 14 residues in the CDR3. Germline V gene sequence: CDR1 KGHSH, CDR2 LQKENI. The CDR3 nucleotides read TGTGCCAGCTCTCTTGAAAAAAGCAATCAGCCCCAGCATTTT. Protein: CASSLEKSNQPQHF.

This chain connects TRBV7-2 to TRBJ2-6; TRBD1 or TRBD2 may be the D gene (5 bases each). Germline CDR1 reads SGHTA; CDR2 reads FQGNSA. The CDR3 has 17 amino acids. Trimming pared 2 bases from V and 0 bases from J, leaving 11 bases between. The CDR3 sequence: CASSLPGRSSGANVLTF. In DNA form, the CDR3 reads TGTGCCAGCAGCTTACCGGGACGCAGCTCTGGGGCCAACGTCCTGACTTTC.

The genes are TRBV30 and TRBJ1-4; TRBD1 is a possible D gene (6 bases). The germline CDR1 and CDR2 sequences are GTSNPN and SVGIG (reference sequence). V was shortened by 6 bases and J by 4 bases, with 15 bases between the two germline ends. This CDR3 is built from 14 residues. CDR3 nucleotides: TGTGCCTGCCAGGGGAACGCGGGTAATGAAAAACTGTTTTTT. It is translated as CACQGNAGNEKLFF.

The chain has TRBV6-5 and TRBJ1-2; D is unresolved. V lost 5 bases to trimming and J lost 4 bases, with 17 bases between them. The CDR3 is made up of 15 amino acids. The V gene's germline CDR1 is MNHEY and CDR2 SVGAGI. The CDR3 here is CASSPVGILGYGYTF. DNA of the CDR3: TGTGCCAGCAGTCCGGTTGGGATTTTGGGCTATGGCTACACCTTC.

The rearrangement joins TRBV5-1 to TRBJ1-2; 9 bases fit TRBD1. The CDR3 has 14 residues. CDR1 SGHRS and CDR2 YFSETQ come from the germline V gene. V lost 2 bases, J lost 8 bases, and 7 bases stayed unmatched. CDR3 nucleotides: TGCGCCAGCAGCTTACCACAGGGGGCAGGCGGCTACACCTTC. It encodes CASSLPQGAGGYTF.

To note about this clone: The conserved phenylalanine or tryptophan is not found at the CDR3 terminus, so this likely reflects a read error. The chain couples TRBV10-1 to TRBJ1-6, with D possibly being TRBD1 (6 bases). V lost 3 bases to trimming and J lost 7 bases, with 25 bases between them. CDR1 is WNHNN, CDR2 SYGVQD, per germline (reference sequence). The CDR3 extends over 19 amino acids. The CDR3 here is CASSDPKGGGGTLNSPLHL. The CDR3 DNA reads as TGCGCCAGCAGTGATCCAAAAGGGGGTGGAGGGACCCTGAATTCACCCCTCCACCTT.

The chain carries TRBV7-9 and TRBJ2-7, with D hard to call. The germline gives CDR1 SEHNR, CDR2 FQNEAQ (reference sequence). The V end lost 7 bases, the J end lost 3 bases, and 19 bases lay between the germline ends. This CDR3 contains 15 residues. The CDR3 DNA sequence: TGTGCCAGCACCTCTATGGGCGGTCACAACTACGAGCAGTACTTC. It codes for CASTSMGGHNYEQYF.

V usage is TRBV19 and J usage is TRBJ1-5; D remains unclear. The V and J ends lost 3 bases and 6 bases respectively, with 12 bases between them. From germline, CDR1 is LNHDA and CDR2 SQIVND (reference sequence). CDR3 length equals 14 residues. This chain's CDR3 is CASSMARSSQPQHF. CDR3 in DNA: TGTGCCAGTAGTATGGCCCGTTCAAGTCAGCCCCAGCATTTT.

The chain combines TRBV19 with TRBJ2-3, with 10 bases lining up with TRBD2. The V segment lost 4 bases and the J segment 5 bases; nucleotides outside the gene matches: 9. The CDR3 loop spans 16 amino acids. Looked up from germline, CDR1 is LNHDA and CDR2 is SQIVND (reference sequence). The CDR3 protein is CASSKSGGVVGDTQYF. CDR3 nucleotide sequence: TGTGCCAGTAGTAAGAGCGGGGGGGTAGTAGGAGATACGCAGTATTTT.

The rearrangement links TRBV28 to TRBJ1-2, with unresolved D. Germline V lookup: CDR1 MDHEN, CDR2 SYDVKM. The CDR3 covers 13 residues. The V end was cut by 3 bases, the J end by 1 base, with 6 bases between. CDR3 sequence: CASSFGSNYGYTF. For the CDR3, the DNA is TGTGCCAGCAGTTTCGGCAGTAACTATGGCTACACCTTC.

The chain links TRBV5-6 to TRBJ1-4, with no clear D. Trimming removed 4 bases at V and 6 bases at J, with 16 bases between. This CDR3 is 15 amino acids long. CDR1 SGHDT and CDR2 YYEEEE come from the germline V gene. The CDR3 reads CASSHTGLPDEKLFF. CDR3 nucleotides: TGTGCCAGCAGCCACACTGGACTCCCCGATGAAAAACTGTTTTTT.

This clone appeared once. The chain employs TRBV10-2 and TRBJ1-3; a possible D gene is TRBD1 (5 bases). CDR1 is WSHSY and CDR2 is SAAADI in the germline V gene. Trimming pared 6 bases from V and 0 bases from J, leaving 9 bases between. CDR3 size: 14 residues. The CDR3 DNA follows: TGCGCCAGCAGGCAGGGATACTCTGGAAACACCATATATTTT. Residues: CASRQGYSGNTIYF.

This clone appeared a single time. The V call is TRBV27, the J call TRBJ1-5, with 9 bases matching TRBD1. Trimming at V came to 5 bases and at J to 7 bases, leaving 15 bases not matched to a gene. The length of the CDR3 is 17 residues. Germline CDR1 reads MNHEY; CDR2 reads SMNVEV (reference sequence). Written as DNA, the CDR3 is TGTGCCAGCAGTCCGATCAACAGGGGGCCATCACGCCAGCCCCAGCATTTT. This translates into CASSPINRGPSRQPQHF.

The chain links TRBV11-2 to TRBJ1-2; maybe TRBD1 (5 bases). Germline V gene lookup returns CDR1 SGHAT and CDR2 FQNNGV. The CDR3 runs 14 residues. The V end lost 6 bases, the J end lost 4 bases, and 15 bases lay between the germline ends. The CDR3 sequence is CASRPGGGGYGYTF. Written as DNA, the CDR3 is TGTGCCAGCAGACCGGGGGGAGGAGGCTATGGCTACACCTTC.

The rearrangement uses TRBV15 and TRBJ2-7; possible D gene TRBD2, 7 bases. Germline V gene sequence: CDR1 LNHNV, CDR2 YYDKDF (reference sequence). Trimming took 4 bases from V and 1 from J, leaving 17 bases between them. This CDR3 is built from 16 residues. The CDR3 sequence is CATSKEVGGGSYEQYF. DNA for the CDR3: TGTGCCACCAGCAAGGAGGTAGGGGGGGGGTCCTACGAGCAGTACTTC.

The J gene is TRBJ1-1, the V gene TRBV28, with D possibly matching TRBD1 (5 bases). Trimming left V 6 bases short and J 0 bases short, with 14 bases between. Germline V gene lookup returns CDR1 MDHEN and CDR2 SYDVKM. The CDR3 is 15 residues long. The CDR3 here is CASRERGSMNTEAFF. CDR3 coding DNA: TGTGCCAGCAGGGAGCGGGGGTCCATGAACACTGAAGCTTTCTTT.

This chain joins TRBV2 and TRBJ2-7; TRBD1 matches at 9 bases. The CDR3 runs 12 residues. The germline V gene encodes CDR1 SNHLY and CDR2 FYNNEI. Trimming cost V 9 bases and J 3 bases; bases outside gene matches: 3. CDR3 loop: CARGGQGYEQYF. CDR3 in DNA: TGTGCCAGGGGGGGACAGGGCTACGAGCAGTACTTC.

The rearrangement uses TRBV11-2 and TRBJ2-1, with 13 bases lining up with TRBD2. The CDR3 loop spans 17 amino acids. Germline CDR1 SGHAT, CDR2 FQNNGV. The V gene end was trimmed by 0 bases and the J gene end by 4 bases; junction bases not matched to a gene: 3. CDR3 region: CASSLDLGLAGYNEQFF. The CDR3 bases are TGTGCCAGCAGCTTAGATTTGGGACTAGCGGGGTACAATGAGCAGTTCTTC. Filled out from reference TRBV11-2 and TRBJ2-1, the complete variable domain reads EAGVAQSPRYKIIEKRQSVAFWCNPISGHATLYWYQQILGQGPKLLIQFQNNGVVDDSQLPKDRFSAERLKGVDSTLKIQPAKLEDSAVYLCASSLDLGLAGYNEQFFGPGTRLTVL.

This sequence joins TRBV4-1 and TRBJ1-5, with unresolved D. Trimming took off 1 base at V and 3 bases at J, with 16 bases between the two ends. The V gene's germline CDR1 is MGHRA and CDR2 YSYEKL. The length of the CDR3 is 17 residues. The CDR3 bases are TGCGCCAGCAGCCAAGGGGCGAGGGTGGGCACCAATCAGCCCCAGCATTTT. It is translated as CASSQGARVGTNQPQHF.

The chain joins TRBV9 to TRBJ1-4, with TRBD1 identical over 7 bases. Losses at the gene ends were 0 bases for V and 12 bases for J; bases not matched to a gene: 5. The germline V gene encodes CDR1 SGDLS and CDR2 YYNGEE. This CDR3 contains 13 residues. As DNA, the CDR3 is TGTGCCAGCAGCGTAGACAGCACAGGGGAACTGTTTTTT. Amino acid sequence: CASSVDSTGELFF.

This chain connects TRBV11-3 to TRBJ2-5, with 13 bases that match TRBD2. The junction had 7 bases not matched to a gene; V was cut back by 1 base and J by 5 bases. Germline lookup yields CDR1 SGHNT and CDR2 YENEEA. The CDR3 consists of 17 residues. For the CDR3, the DNA is TGTGCCAGCAGCTTAGGACTAGCGGGGGGCCCTGGGGAGACCCAGTACTTC. It encodes CASSLGLAGGPGETQYF.

The rearrangement links TRBV7-2 to TRBJ1-2; D is unresolved. V shed 2 bases and J shed 2 bases, with 6 bases lying between them. The CDR3 runs to 13 residues. Per germline, CDR1 SGHTA and CDR2 FQGNSA. CDR3 sequence: CASSLQQNYGYTF. CDR3 coding DNA: TGTGCCAGCAGCTTACAACAGAACTATGGCTACACCTTC. Together with reference TRBV7-2 and TRBJ1-2, the CDR3 gives the full variable domain: GAGVSQSPSNKVTEKGKDVELRCDPISGHTALYWYRQSLGQGLEFLIYFQGNSAPDKSGLPSDRFSAERTGGSVSTLTIQRTQQEDSAVYLCASSLQQNYGYTFGSGTRLTVV.

The chain uses TRBV19 and TRBJ2-7; 8 bases fit TRBD2. The germline V gene has CDR1 LNHDA and CDR2 SQIVND (reference sequence). There are 13 residues in the CDR3. With V trimmed by 7 bases and J by 5 bases, 7 bases remained unmatched. The CDR3 DNA sequence: TGTGCCAGTACCCCCGGGGGGGGAGACGAGCAGTACTTC. Translated, it gives CASTPGGGDEQYF.

The chain combines TRBV5-1 with TRBJ2-3; no definite D call. There are 16 residues in the CDR3. From germline, CDR1 is SGHRS and CDR2 YFSETQ. Trimming shortened V by 0 bases and J by 0 bases, and 11 bases separated the two germline ends. CDR3 sequence reads: CASSLAQGFSTDTQYF. CDR3 DNA: TGCGCCAGCAGCTTGGCCCAAGGATTTAGCACAGATACGCAGTATTTT.